The 14 T cell receptor beta chains given below trace back to one sample, sequenced in a study of CD4 T cells in relation to SARS-CoV-2 and coronaviruses. The repertoire was sequenced with immunoSEQ multiplex PCR; TCRdb's copy has only in-frame clones and lacks some. The table records 26,000 or so clones, under 80% of them present only once. What these receptors recognize is not known. Unexposed donor CD4+ T cells date from about 2011-2018, before the COVID-19 pandemic. The cells were cultured for approximately 10 days before CD4+ T cells were isolated. Sequenced input: CD4+ T cells from PBMCs, cultured in vitro. The origin of the receptors is a human donor in good health.

This chain links TRBV7-2 with TRBJ1-2; D is possibly TRBD1 (5 bases). Between the trimmed V and J ends, which lost 5 bases and 7 bases, there was a span of 17 bases. This CDR3 has 14 residues. Germline CDR1 SGHTA, CDR2 FQGNSA. CDR3: CASSPGGERRGYTF. DNA for the CDR3: TGTGCCAGCAGCCCAGGAGGGGAACGGCGTGGCTACACCTTC. The variable domain in full, with the rest retrieved from reference TRBV7-2 and TRBJ1-2, is GAGVSQSPSNKVTEKGKDVELRCDPISGHTALYWYRQSLGQGLEFLIYFQGNSAPDKSGLPSDRFSAERTGGSVSTLTIQRTQQEDSAVYLCASSPGGERRGYTFGSGTRLTVV.

The J gene is TRBJ2-1, the V gene TRBV4-3; D is undetermined. This CDR3 is built from 17 residues. V shed 0 bases and J shed 0 bases, with 12 bases lying between them. CDR1 and CDR2 (germline): LGHNA, YSLEER. CDR3 nucleotide sequence: TGCGCCAGCAGCCAAGAGCAACATCCTAGCTCCTACAATGAGCAGTTCTTC. It encodes CASSQEQHPSSYNEQFF.

Here the CDR3 reads CSVEDYVKGTDTQYF. The DNA of the CDR3 is TGCAGCGTTGAAGATTACGTTAAGGGTACAGATACGCAGTATTTT. The chain recombines TRBV29-1 with TRBJ2-3, with D unresolved. This CDR3 spans 15 amino acids. Germline CDR1 and CDR2: SQVTM and ANQGSEA. Trimming left V 0 bases short and J 3 bases short, with 13 bases between.

The CDR3: CASSQDRAKIPCHEQYF. The CDR3 bases are TGTGCCAGCAGCCAAGACAGGGCCAAAATCCCATGCCACGAGCAGTACTTC. This chain links TRBV3-1 (or the pseudogene TRBV3-2) with TRBJ2-7; tentative D call: TRBD1 (5 bases). CDR1 and CDR2 from the germline V gene are LGHDT and YNNKEL (reference sequence). Deletions cut 0 bases from V and 5 bases from J, with 20 bases between. The CDR3 contains 17 residues.

The J gene is TRBJ1-1, the V gene TRBV12-3 or TRBV12-4; D is undetermined. V was trimmed by 5 bases and J by 0 bases, leaving 7 bases between them. CDR3 length: 13 residues. The DNA of the CDR3 is TGTGCCAGCAGTACGATTTTGAACACTGAAGCTTTCTTT. The encoded protein is CASSTILNTEAFF.

The chain is built from TRBV6-5 and TRBJ1-1; 7 bases are shared with TRBD1. Germline trimming cut 2 bases from V and 5 bases from J; bases unmatched to any gene: 8. There are 15 residues in the CDR3. Germline V gene lookup returns CDR1 MNHEY and CDR2 SVGAGI. CDR3 loop: CASSYGRGRTTEAFF. The CDR3 region has the DNA TGTGCCAGCAGTTACGGTAGGGGGCGAACAACTGAAGCTTTCTTT.

The genes are TRBV3-1 (or the pseudogene TRBV3-2) and TRBJ2-5; no firm D call. The germline CDR1 and CDR2 sequences are LGHDT and YNNKEL (reference sequence). The V gene lost 2 bases and the J gene lost 5 bases, with 9 bases spanning the gap. The CDR3 extends over 13 amino acids. CDR3 in DNA: TGTGCCAGCAGCCAACGGAGATGGGAGACCCAGTACTTC. Encoded protein: CASSQRRWETQYF.

The chain recombines TRBV4-3 with TRBJ1-6; D gene ambiguous. The CDR3 spans 14 residues. The V end was cut by 3 bases, the J end by 9 bases, with 12 bases between. Per germline, CDR1 LGHNA and CDR2 YSLEER. The CDR3 is CASSHPWLGSPLHF. As DNA, the CDR3 is TGCGCCAGCAGCCATCCCTGGTTGGGTTCACCCCTCCACTTT.

CDR3 sequence reads: CASSERVSSYNEQFF. DNA for the CDR3: TGTGCCAGCAGTGAGCGGGTGAGCTCCTACAATGAGCAGTTCTTC. The chain links TRBV2 to TRBJ2-1; a weak D match, TRBD2 (5 bases). Trimming pared 3 bases from V and 0 bases from J, leaving 9 bases between. The CDR3 is made up of 15 amino acids. Germline CDR1 reads SNHLY; CDR2 reads FYNNEI.

The chain employs TRBV7-9 and TRBJ2-7, with TRBD1 matching over 9 bases. The CDR3 length is 15 residues. Germline V gene lookup returns CDR1 SEHNR and CDR2 FQNEAQ (reference sequence). V trimming: 2 bases; J trimming: 3 bases; junction bases outside the gene matches: 5. The CDR3 DNA reads as TGTGCCAGCAGCTTATTTCCGGACAGGGGCTACGAGCAGTACTTC. It codes for CASSLFPDRGYEQYF.

V usage is TRBV10-2 and J usage is TRBJ1-3; D remains unclear. Trimming pared 5 bases from V and 0 bases from J, leaving 8 bases between. CDR1 is WSHSY and CDR2 is SAAADI in the germline V gene. The CDR3 totals 14 residues. The CDR3 bases are TGCGCCAGCAGTACAGTAATCTCTGGAAACACCATATATTTT. It translates to CASSTVISGNTIYF.

The chain joins TRBV18 to TRBJ1-2, with no clear D. In germline, CDR1 is KGHSH, CDR2 LQKENI. The CDR3 has 17 residues. V dropped 4 bases and J dropped 3 bases, with 21 bases sitting between them. The CDR3 loop is CASSLLPGPSEHYGYTF. The DNA of the CDR3 is TGTGCCAGCTCACTTTTACCGGGCCCCTCGGAGCACTATGGCTACACCTTC. Variable domain in full (rest from reference TRBV18 and TRBJ1-2): NAGVMQNPRHLVRRRGQEARLRCSPMKGHSHVYWYRQLPEEGLKFMVYLQKENIIDESGMPKERFSAEFPKEGPSILRIQQVVRGDSAAYFCASSLLPGPSEHYGYTFGSGTRLTVV.

The V and J genes are TRBV7-8 and TRBJ2-5, with D possibly matching TRBD1 (5 bases). This CDR3 contains 16 residues. In germline, CDR1 is SGHVS, CDR2 FQNEAQ. With 1 base removed from V and 7 bases from J, the gap between germline ends came to 19 bases. CDR3 sequence: CASSLVRSDSRGTQYF. CDR3 DNA: TGTGCCAGCAGCTTAGTTCGCTCAGATTCTAGGGGGACCCAGTACTTC. Variable domain in full (rest from reference TRBV7-8 and TRBJ2-5): GAGVSQSPRYKVAKRGQDVALRCDPISGHVSLFWYQQALGQGPEFLTYFQNEAQLDKSGLPSDRFFAERPEGSVSTLKIQRTQQEDSAVYLCASSLVRSDSRGTQYFGPGTRLLVL.

V and J are TRBV5-1 and TRBJ1-4; no reliable D call. The CDR3 sequence is 16 residues long. Germline CDR1 and CDR2: SGHRS and YFSETQ. V lost 2 bases and J 4 bases, leaving 15 bases between the germline ends. The CDR3 DNA follows: TGCGCCAGCAGCTTTGGTGAGGCCTACTTTAATGAAAAACTGTTTTTT. This translates into CASSFGEAYFNEKLFF. Complete variable domain (other parts from reference TRBV5-1 and TRBJ1-4): KAGVTQTPRYLIKTRGQQVTLSCSPISGHRSVSWYQQTPGQGLQFLFEYFSETQRNKGNFPGRFSGRQFSNSRSEMNVSTLELGDSALYLCASSFGEAYFNEKLFFGSGTQLSVL.